The subject of this entry is one T cell receptor (beta chain). Its antigen remains unidentified. Base qualities are missing; no much larger clone stands one base away. The collaborating institutions used their own protocols to collect whole blood in K2EDTA tubes. Collaborator samples were shipped for TCRbeta analysis as frozen whole blood, isolated PBMCs, or DNA extracted from either sample type. The CDR3 spans 15 residues, from the cysteine through the phenylalanine. Only CDR3 DNA remains: 45 bases, in frame from the first base. Between the V and J ends, shortened by 0 bases and 3 bases respectively, the junction contains 6 bases. The germline V gene provides CDR1 MNHEY and CDR2 SVGAGI. These data belong to a study of blood T cell repertoires in COVID-19 (dated by TCRdb to 2019 to 2021). In the study overall: Samples covering the acute and convalescent phases of COVID-19 were provided by collaborators in the United States, Italy and Spain. HLA class I and class II types, where available, came from metadata supplied by the sample provider rather than from assay-based typing. The material from the prospective study consisted of cDNA or gDNA derived from T cells, B-cell-depleted T cells, or PBMCs. The dataset comprised deeply sampled blood TCRbeta repertoires from subjects exposed to, actively infected with, or recovered from COVID-19. The repertoires were released in a freely available public database intended as a resource for research on the immune response to SARS-CoV-2. Sample metadata almost always included a de-identified subject ID, COVID-19 status, age in years and sex. The samples were drawn from the first 160 participants of the ongoing ImmuneRACE study and from more than 1,000 subjects provided by 6 global collaborators.

TCRbeta CDR3 regions were amplified from genomic DNA using the immunoSEQ Assay, a bias-controlled multiplex PCR. In the source study's methods: Within the assay, amplification of reference gene primers was used to estimate how many nucleated cells each sample contained. To quantify the absolute abundance of each unique TCRbeta CDR3 rearrangement, sequence reads were collapsed and filtered. For each sample, productive Simpson clonality was calculated as the square root of Simpson's diversity index over productive rearrangements. TCRdb carries this immuneACCESS record with in-frame sequences only. Its versions omit some clonotypes, under half of them owing to an unresolved V gene in the studies checked, with the rest unexplained. The V and J calls and clone size were taken over from that table, and D and trimming were inferred from the DNA. Counted in this sample were roughly 200,000 clones; 80% to 90% of them appeared once. The ten top clones hold about 5% of the sample.

Overall results and qualifications from the work: The amount of clinical and demographic metadata varied by source and participant and was provided uncurated.

The source of this sequence is a woman of 80 years or more with acute or convalescent COVID-19. The rearranged segments are TRBV6-5 and TRBJ2-6; no D gene is confidently identified. What was sequenced was peripheral blood. The DNA sequence is TGTGCCAGCAGTTACTCGAGGTTTGGGGCCAACGTCCTGACTTTC. This encodes CASSYSRFGANVLTF.